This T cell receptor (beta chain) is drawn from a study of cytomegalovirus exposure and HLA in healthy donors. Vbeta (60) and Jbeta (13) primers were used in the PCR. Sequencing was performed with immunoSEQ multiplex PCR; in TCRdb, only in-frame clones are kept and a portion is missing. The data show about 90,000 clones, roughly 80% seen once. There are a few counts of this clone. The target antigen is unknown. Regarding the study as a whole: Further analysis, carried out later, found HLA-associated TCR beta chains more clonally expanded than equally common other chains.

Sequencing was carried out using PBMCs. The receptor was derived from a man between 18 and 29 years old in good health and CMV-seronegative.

This chain's CDR3 is CAWRRGGYTF. The CDR3 nucleotides read TGTGCCTGGAGGCGGGGTGGCTACACCTTC. This sequence joins TRBV30 and TRBJ1-2; D gene ambiguous. This CDR3 has 10 amino acids. Trimming cost V 3 bases and J 7 bases, with 6 bases left between them. Germline CDR1 reads GTSNPN; CDR2 reads SVGIG (reference sequence).